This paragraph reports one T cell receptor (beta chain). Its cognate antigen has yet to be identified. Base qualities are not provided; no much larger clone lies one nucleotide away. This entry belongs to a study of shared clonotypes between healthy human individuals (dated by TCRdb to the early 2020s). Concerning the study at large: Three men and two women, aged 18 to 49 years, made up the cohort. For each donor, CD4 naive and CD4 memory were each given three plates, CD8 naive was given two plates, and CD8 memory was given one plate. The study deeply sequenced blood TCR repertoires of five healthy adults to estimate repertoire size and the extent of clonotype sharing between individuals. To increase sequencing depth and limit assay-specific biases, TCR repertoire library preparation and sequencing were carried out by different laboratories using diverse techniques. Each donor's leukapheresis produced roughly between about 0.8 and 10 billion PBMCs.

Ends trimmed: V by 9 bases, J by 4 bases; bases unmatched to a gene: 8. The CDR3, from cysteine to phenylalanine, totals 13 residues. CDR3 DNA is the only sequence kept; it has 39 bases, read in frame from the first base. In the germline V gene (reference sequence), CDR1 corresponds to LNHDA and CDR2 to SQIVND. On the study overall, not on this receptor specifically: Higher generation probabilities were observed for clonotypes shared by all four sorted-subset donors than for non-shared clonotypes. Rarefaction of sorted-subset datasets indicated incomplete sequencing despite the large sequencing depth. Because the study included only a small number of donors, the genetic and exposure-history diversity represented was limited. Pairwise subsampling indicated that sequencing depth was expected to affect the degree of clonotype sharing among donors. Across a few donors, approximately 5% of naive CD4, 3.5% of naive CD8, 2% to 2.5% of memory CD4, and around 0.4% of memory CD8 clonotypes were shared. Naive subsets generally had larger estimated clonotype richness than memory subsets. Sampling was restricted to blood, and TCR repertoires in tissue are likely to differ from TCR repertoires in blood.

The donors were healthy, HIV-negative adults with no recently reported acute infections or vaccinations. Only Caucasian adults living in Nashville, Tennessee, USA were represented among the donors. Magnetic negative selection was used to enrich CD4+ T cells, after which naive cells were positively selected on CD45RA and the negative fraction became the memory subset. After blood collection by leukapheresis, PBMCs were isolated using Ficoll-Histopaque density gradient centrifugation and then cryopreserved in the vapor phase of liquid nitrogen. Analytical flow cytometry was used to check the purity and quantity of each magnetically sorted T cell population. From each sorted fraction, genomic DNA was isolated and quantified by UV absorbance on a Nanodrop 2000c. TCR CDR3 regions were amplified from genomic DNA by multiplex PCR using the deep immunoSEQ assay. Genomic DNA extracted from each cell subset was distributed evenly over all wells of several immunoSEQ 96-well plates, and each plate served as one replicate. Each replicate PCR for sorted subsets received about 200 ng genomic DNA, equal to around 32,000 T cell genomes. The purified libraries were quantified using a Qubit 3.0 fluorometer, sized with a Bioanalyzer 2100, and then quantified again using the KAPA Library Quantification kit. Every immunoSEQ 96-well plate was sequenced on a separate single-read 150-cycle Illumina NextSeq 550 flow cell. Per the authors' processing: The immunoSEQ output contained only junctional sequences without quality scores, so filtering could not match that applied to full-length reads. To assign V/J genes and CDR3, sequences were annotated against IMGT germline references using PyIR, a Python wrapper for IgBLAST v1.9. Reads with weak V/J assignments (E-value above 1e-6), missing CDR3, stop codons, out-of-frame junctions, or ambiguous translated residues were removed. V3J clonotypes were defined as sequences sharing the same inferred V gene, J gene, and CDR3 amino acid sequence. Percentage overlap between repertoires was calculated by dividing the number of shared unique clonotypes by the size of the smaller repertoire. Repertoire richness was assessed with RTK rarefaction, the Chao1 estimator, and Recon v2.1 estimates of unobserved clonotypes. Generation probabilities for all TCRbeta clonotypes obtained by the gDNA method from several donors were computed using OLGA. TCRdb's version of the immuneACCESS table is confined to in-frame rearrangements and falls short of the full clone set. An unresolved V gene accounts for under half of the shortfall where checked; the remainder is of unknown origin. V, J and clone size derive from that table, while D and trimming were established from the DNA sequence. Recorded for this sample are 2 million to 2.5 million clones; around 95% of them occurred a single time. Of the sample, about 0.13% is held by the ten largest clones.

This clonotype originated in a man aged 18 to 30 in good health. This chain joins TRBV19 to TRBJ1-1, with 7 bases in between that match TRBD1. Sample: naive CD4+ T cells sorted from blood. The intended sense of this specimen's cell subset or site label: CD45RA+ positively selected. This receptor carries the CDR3 CASGTVSGTEAFF. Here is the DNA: TGTGCCAGCGGGACAGTCTCTGGCACTGAAGCTTTCTTT.